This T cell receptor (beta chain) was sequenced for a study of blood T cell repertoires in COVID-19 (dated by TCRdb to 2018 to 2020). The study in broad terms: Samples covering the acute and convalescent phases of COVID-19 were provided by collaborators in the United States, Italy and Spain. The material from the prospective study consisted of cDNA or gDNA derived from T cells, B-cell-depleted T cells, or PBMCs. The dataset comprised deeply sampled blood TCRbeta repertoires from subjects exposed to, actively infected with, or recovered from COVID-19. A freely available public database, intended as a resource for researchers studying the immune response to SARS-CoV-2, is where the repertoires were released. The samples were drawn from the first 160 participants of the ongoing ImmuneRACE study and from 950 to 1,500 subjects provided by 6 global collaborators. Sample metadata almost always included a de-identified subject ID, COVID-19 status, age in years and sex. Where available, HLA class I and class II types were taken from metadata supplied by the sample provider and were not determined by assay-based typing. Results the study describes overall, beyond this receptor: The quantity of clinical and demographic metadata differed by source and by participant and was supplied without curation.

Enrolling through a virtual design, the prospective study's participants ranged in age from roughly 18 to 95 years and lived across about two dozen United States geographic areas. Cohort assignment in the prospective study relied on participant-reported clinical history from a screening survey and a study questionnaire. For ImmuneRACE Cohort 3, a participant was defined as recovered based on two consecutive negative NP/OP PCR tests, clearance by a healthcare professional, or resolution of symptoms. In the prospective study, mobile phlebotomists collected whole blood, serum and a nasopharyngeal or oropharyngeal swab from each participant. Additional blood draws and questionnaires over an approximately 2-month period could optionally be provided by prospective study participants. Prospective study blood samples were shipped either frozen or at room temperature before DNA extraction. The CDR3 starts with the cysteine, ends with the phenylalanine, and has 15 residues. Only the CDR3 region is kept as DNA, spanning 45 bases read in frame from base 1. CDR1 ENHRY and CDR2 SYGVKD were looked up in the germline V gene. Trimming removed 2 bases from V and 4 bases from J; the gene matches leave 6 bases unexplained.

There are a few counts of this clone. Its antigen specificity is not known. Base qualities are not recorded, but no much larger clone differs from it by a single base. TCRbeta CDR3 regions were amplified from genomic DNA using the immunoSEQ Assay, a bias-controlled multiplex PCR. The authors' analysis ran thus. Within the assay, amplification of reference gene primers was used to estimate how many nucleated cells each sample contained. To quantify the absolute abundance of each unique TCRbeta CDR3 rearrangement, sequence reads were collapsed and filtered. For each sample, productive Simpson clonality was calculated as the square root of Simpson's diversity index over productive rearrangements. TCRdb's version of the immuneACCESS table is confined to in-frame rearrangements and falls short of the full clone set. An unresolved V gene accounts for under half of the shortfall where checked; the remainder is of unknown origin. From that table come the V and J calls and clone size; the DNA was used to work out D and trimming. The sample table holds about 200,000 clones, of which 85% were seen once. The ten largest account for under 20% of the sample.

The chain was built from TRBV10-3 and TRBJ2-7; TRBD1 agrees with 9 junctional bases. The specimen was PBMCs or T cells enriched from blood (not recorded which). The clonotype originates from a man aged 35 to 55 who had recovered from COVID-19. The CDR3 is CAISETGGDRYEQYF. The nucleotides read TGTGCCATCAGTGAGACAGGGGGCGACCGGTACGAGCAGTACTTC.